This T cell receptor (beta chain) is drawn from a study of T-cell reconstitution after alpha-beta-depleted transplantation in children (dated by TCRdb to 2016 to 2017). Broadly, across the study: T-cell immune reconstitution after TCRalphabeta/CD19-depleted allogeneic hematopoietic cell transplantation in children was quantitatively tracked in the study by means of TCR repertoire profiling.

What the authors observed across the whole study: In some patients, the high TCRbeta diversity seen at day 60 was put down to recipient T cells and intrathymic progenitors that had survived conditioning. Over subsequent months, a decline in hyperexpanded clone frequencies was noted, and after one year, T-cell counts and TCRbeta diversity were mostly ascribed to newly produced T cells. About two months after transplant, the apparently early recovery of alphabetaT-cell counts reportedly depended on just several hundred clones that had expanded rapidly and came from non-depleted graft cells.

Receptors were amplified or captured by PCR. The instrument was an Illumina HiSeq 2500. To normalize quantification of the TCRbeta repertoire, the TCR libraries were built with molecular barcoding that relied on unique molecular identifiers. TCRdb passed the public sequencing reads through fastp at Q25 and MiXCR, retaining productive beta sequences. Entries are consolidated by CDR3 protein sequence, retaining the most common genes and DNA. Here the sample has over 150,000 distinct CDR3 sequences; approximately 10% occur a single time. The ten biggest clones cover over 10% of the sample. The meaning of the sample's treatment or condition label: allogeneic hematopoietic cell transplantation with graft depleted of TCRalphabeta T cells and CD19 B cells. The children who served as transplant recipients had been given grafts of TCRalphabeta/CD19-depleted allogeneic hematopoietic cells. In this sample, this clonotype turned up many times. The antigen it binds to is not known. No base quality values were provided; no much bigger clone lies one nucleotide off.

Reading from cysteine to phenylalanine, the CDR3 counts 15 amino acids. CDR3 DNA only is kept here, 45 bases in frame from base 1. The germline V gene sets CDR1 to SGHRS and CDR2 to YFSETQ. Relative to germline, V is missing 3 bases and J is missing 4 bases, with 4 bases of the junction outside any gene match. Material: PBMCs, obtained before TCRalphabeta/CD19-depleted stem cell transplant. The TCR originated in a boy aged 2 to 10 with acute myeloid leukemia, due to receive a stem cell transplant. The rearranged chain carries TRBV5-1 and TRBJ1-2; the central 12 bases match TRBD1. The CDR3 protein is CASSYGTGGFYGYTF. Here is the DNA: TGCGCCAGCAGCTACGGGACAGGGGGCTTCTATGGCTACACCTTC.